The sequence of this T cell receptor (beta chain) was determined in a study of blood T cell repertoires in COVID-19. Overall study: PBMCs, B-cell-depleted T cells, or T cells provided the cDNA or gDNA that made up the material.

This CDR3 region has 12 residues. From germline, CDR1 is MGHDK and CDR2 SYGVNS. V was pared by 3 bases and J by 4 bases, with 4 bases between. Only in-frame clones appear in the TCRdb table, and some are missing; sequencing was by immunoSEQ multiplex PCR. Found here are some 140,000 clones, roughly 80% of them singletons; the top ten hold 12%. Sequences were obtained from peripheral blood. The rearrangement joins TRBV25-1 to TRBJ2-1; D is ambiguous. This receptor was identified in a woman aged 55-70 years with COVID-19, enrolled during active disease. The CDR3, as DNA: TGTGCCAGCAGTGAGCGGTACAATGAGCAGTTCTTC. Its translation is CASSERYNEQFF.